This T cell receptor beta chain was captured in a study of Tregs in tolerant kidney transplant recipients. CDR1 is LNHDA, CDR2 SQIVND, per germline (reference sequence). V was cut by 9 bases and J by 5 bases, with 19 bases left in between. The CDR3 loop spans 14 amino acids. About this clone itself: The read gets to within 3 residues of the CDR3 end, and the germline J gene fills in the rest.

The assay was immunoSEQ multiplex PCR, and TCRdb's table has in-frame clones only and misses some. The ten top clones account for roughly 7.5%, within a sample of roughly 34,000 clones. This sequence was found in a human donor who received a combined kidney and bone marrow transplant. Sequencing used CD8+ T cells from blood, obtained before the transplant. The chain recombines TRBV19 with TRBJ2-5; D may be TRBD2 (7 bases). The CDR3 DNA, read in part, is TGTGCCAGCGACAATAGGGGGGGCGGGGAGACC. It is translated as CASDNRGGGET. The CDR3 in full is CASDNRGGGETQYF.